This T cell receptor beta chain was identified during a study of vaccination effects on CD4 cells after COVID-19. Antigen-specific CD4+ T cells were expanded with viral peptide pools in the ViraFEST assay before sequencing. After less than twelve days in culture, the CD4+ T cells were isolated. Absence of prior SARS-CoV-2 infection characterized the vaccine recipients, who showed negative nucleocapsid antibodies. Peptides at roughly 10 ug/ml and IL-2 at about 9.2 IU/ml were added to two million PBMC per well. Replacing half the medium with IL-2 medium was done on days 3 and 7. Concerning this clone itself: Its antigen is not identified.

CDR3 length equals 13 residues. V lost 3 bases, J lost 9 bases, and 4 bases stayed unmatched. CDR1 SGHNT and CDR2 YENEEA come from the germline V gene. The method was immunoSEQ multiplex PCR; TCRdb's version includes in-frame clones alone and lacks a portion of them. The table has 40,000 to 45,000 clones, roughly 70% seen once. The material was CD4+ T cells from PBMCs cultured with HCoV-OC43 spike peptides, obtained before COVID-19 vaccination. Indicated subset: HCoV-OC43 spike overlapping peptide pool stimulation. The V and J genes are TRBV11-3 and TRBJ2-1; 8 bases match TRBD2. This receptor was obtained from a human donor who received a COVID-19 vaccine. CDR3 protein: CASSFRSGSEQFF. CDR3 coding DNA: TGTGCCAGCAGCTTTCGGAGCGGGAGTGAGCAGTTCTTC.